This TCR beta chain was captured by sequencing in a study of T cells after yellow fever vaccination. Study-wide results and limits: Clonotype sharing between CD4 and CD8 compartments was small.

This clonotype was counted once. The antigen is unknown. The ends were cut back, 9 bases at V and 0 bases at J, with 7 bases in the middle. The CDR3 covers 12 residues. Germline V gene lookup returns CDR1 SGHVS and CDR2 FQNEAQ. Production of TCR cDNA was by 5'RACE template switching, which also added a universal primer site and UMIs. TCRdb re-called the 5' RACE reads through MiXCR, storing one row per CDR3 protein. This table has 450,000 to 600,000 distinct CDR3 sequences, approximately 16% appearing once. This chain connects TRBV7-8 to TRBJ2-3, with D unclear. The specimen comprised PBMCs, sampled around 5 days after the first yellow fever vaccination. The receptor's source is a man aged 18-30 years who received the YFV17D yellow fever vaccine. The CDR3: CASKGSTDTQYF. CDR3 sequence (DNA): TGTGCCAGTAAGGGTAGCACAGATACGCAGTATTTT.